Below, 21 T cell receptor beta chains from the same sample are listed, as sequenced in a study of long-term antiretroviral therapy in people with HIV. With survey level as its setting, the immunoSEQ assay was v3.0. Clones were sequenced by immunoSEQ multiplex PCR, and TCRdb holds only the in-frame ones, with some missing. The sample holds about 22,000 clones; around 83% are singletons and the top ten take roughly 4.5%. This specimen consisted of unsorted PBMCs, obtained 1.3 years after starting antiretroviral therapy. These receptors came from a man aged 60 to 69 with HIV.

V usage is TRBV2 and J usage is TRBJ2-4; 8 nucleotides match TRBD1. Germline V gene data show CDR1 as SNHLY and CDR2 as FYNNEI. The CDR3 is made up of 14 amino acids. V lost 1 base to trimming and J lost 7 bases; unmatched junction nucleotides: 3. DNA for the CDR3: TGTGCCAGCAGTGAAGGACGGACAGGGAACATTCAGTACTTC. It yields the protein CASSEGRTGNIQYF.

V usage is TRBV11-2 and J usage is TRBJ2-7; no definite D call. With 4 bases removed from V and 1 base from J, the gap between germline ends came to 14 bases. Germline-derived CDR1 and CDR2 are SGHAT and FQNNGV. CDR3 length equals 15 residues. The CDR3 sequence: CASSYERAVSYEQYF. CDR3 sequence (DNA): TGTGCCAGCAGCTATGAAAGGGCCGTATCCTACGAGCAGTACTTC.

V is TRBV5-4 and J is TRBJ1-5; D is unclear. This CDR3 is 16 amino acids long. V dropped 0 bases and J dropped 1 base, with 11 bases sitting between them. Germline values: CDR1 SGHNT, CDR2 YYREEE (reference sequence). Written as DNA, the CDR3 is TGTGCCAGCAGCTTGGGGCCCTCAGTGAGCAATCAGCCCCAGCATTTT. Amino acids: CASSLGPSVSNQPQHF.

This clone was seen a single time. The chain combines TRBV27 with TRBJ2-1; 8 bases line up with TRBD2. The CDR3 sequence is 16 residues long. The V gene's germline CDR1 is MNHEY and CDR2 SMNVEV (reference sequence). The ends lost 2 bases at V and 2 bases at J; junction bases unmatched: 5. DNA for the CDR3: TGTGCCAGCAGTTTACTGGGCGGGAGGACCTACAATGAGCAGTTCTTC. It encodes CASSLLGGRTYNEQFF.

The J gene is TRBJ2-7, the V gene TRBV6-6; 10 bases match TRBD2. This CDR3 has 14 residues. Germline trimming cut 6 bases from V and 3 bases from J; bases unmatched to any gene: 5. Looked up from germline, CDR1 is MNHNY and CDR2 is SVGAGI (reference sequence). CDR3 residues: CASSPLAGIYEQYF. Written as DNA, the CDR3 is TGTGCCAGCAGCCCACTAGCGGGGATCTACGAGCAGTACTTC.

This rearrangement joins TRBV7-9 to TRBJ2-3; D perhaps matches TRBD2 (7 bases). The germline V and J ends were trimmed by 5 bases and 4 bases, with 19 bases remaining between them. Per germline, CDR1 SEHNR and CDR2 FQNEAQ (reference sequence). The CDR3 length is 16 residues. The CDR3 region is CASSPLKGGSADTQYF. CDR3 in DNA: TGTGCCAGCAGCCCACTAAAGGGGGGGTCGGCAGATACGCAGTATTTT. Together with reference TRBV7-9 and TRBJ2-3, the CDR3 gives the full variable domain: DTGVSQNPRHKITKRGQNVTFRCDPISEHNRLYWYRQTLGQGPEFLTYFQNEAQLEKSRLLSDRFSAERPKGSFSTLEIQRTEQGDSAMYLCASSPLKGGSADTQYFGPGTRLTVL.

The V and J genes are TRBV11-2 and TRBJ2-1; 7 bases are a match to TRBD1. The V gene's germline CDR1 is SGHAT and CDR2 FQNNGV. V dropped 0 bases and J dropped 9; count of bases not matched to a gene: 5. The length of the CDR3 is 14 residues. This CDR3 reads CASSLEGRGSEQFF. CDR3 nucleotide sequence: TGTGCCAGCAGCTTAGAGGGCAGGGGGAGTGAGCAGTTCTTC.

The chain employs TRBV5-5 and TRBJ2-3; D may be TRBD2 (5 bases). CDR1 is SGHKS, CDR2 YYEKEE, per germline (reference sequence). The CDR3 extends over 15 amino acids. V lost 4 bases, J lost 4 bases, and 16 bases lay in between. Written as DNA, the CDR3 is TGTGCCAGCAGCCCTTGGGCGGGTCTGGCAGATACGCAGTATTTT. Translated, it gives CASSPWAGLADTQYF.

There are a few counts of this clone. In nucleotides, the CDR3 is TGTGCCAGCAGTCGGGACAACCCGAGCTCCTACAATGAGCAGTTCTTC. It encodes CASSRDNPSSYNEQFF. This chain joins TRBV5-4 and TRBJ2-1, with D tentatively TRBD1 (6 bases). V was cut by 5 bases and J by 0 bases, with 15 bases left in between. Germline loops: CDR1 SGHNT, CDR2 YYREEE (reference sequence). CDR3 length equals 16 residues. Supplemented by reference TRBV5-4 and TRBJ2-1, the full variable domain reads ETGVTQSPTHLIKTRGQQVTLRCSSQSGHNTVSWYQQALGQGPQFIFQYYREEENGRGNFPPRFSGLQFPNYSSELNVNALELDDSALYLCASSRDNPSSYNEQFFGPGTRLTVL.

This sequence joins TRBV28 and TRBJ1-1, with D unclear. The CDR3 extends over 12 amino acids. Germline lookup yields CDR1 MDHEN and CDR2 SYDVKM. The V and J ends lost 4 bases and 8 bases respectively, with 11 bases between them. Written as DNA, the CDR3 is TGTGCCAGCAGTTCCGGTGGCCGGGAAGCTTTCTTT. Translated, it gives CASSSGGREAFF.

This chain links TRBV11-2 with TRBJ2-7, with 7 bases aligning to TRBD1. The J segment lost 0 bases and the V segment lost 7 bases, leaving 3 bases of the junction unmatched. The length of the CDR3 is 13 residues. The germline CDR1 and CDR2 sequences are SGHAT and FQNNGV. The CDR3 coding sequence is TGTGCCAGCACCGACAGGGTCTCCTACGAGCAGTACTTC. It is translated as CASTDRVSYEQYF.

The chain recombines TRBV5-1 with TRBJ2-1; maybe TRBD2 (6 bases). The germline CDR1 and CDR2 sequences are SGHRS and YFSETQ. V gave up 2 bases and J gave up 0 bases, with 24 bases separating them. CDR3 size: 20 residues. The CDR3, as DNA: TGCGCCAGCAGCTTAGAGTTCGGGGGTTCCACCATCGGCTCCTACAATGAGCAGTTCTTC. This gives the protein CASSLEFGGSTIGSYNEQFF.

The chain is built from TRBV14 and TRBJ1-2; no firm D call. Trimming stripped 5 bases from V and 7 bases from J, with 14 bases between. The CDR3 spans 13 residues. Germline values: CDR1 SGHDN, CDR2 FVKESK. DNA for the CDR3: TGTGCCAGCAGCACAAGGCAGATTGGTGGCTACACCTTC. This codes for CASSTRQIGGYTF.

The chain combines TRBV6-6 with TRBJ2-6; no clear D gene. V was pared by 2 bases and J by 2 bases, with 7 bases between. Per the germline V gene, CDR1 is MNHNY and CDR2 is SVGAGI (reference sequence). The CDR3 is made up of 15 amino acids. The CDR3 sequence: CASSYASTGANVLTF. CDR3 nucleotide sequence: TGTGCCAGCAGTTACGCGAGCACTGGGGCCAACGTCCTGACTTTC.

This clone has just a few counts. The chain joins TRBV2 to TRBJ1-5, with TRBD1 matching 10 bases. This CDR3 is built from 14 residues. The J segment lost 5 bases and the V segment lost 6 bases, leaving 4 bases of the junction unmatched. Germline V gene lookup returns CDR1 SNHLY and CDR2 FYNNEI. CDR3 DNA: TGTGCCAGCAGAGGACAGGGGGAGGATCAGCCCCAGCATTTT. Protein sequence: CASRGQGEDQPQHF.

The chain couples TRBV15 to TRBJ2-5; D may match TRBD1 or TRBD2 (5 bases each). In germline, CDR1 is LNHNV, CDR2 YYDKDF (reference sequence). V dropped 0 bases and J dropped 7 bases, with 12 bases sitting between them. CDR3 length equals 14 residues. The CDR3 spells CATSRDRTGGTQYF. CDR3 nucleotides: TGTGCCACCAGCAGAGATCGCACAGGAGGGACCCAGTACTTC.

The CDR3 loop is CASSFTGTASRYF. CDR3 in DNA: TGTGCCAGCAGCTTCACCGGGACAGCATCTCGGTACTTC. This rearrangement joins TRBV7-9 to TRBJ2-7, with 7 bases fitting TRBD1. The length of the CDR3 is 13 residues. Trimming cost V 3 bases and J 12 bases; bases outside gene matches: 11. The germline CDR1 and CDR2 sequences are SEHNR and FQNEAQ (reference sequence).

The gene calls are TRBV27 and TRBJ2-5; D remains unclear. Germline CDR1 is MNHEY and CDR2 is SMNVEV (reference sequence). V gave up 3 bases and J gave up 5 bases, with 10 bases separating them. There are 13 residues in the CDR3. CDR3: CASSFRRQETQYF. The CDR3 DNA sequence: TGTGCCAGCAGTTTTCGGCGGCAGGAGACCCAGTACTTC.

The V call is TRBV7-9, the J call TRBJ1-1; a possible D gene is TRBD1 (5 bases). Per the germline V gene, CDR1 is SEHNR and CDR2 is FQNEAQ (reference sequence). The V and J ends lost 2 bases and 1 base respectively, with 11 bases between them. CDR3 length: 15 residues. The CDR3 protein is CASSLSRDGNTEAFF. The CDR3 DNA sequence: TGTGCCAGCAGCTTATCAAGGGACGGGAACACTGAAGCTTTCTTT.

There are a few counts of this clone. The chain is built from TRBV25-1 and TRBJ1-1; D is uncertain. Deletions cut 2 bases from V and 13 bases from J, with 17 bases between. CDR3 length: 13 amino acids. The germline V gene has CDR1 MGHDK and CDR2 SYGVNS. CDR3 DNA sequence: TGTGCCAGCAGTGAAAGACACACACCACCGGTTTTCTTT. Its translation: CASSERHTPPVFF.

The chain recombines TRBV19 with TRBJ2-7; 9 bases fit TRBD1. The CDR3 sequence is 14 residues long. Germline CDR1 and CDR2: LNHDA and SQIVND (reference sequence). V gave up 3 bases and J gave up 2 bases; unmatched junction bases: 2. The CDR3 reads CASSMTGGTYEQYF. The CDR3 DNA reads TGTGCCAGTAGTATGACAGGGGGAACCTACGAGCAGTACTTC.